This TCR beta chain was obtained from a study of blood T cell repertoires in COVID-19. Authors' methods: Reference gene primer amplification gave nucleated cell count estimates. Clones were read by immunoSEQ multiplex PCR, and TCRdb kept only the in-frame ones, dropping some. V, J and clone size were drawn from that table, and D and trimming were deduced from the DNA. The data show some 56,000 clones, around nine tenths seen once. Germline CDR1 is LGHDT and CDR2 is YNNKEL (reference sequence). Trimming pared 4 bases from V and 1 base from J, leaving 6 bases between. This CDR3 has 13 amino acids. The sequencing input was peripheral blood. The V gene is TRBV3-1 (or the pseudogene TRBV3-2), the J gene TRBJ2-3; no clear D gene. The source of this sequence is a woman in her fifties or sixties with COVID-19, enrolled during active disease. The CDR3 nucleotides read TGTGCCAGCAGCCGAACAGGCACAGATACGCAGTATTTT. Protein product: CASSRTGTDTQYF.